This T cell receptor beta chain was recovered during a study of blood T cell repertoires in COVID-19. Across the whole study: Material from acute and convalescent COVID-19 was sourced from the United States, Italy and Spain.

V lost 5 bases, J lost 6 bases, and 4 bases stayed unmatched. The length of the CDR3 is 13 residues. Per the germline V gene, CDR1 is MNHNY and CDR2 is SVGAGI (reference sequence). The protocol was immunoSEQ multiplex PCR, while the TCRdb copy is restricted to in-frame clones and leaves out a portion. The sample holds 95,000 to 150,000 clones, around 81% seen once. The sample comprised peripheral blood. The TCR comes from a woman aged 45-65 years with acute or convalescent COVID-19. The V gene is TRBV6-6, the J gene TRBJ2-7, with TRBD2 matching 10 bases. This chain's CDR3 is CASSPRLAGEQYF. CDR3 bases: TGTGCCAGCAGTCCCCGACTAGCGGGCGAGCAGTACTTC.